Following are 7 T cell receptor beta chains from one sample sequenced in a study of shared clonotypes between healthy human individuals. Assay used: immunoSEQ multiplex PCR; TCRdb lists only in-frame clones, some missing. The sample includes around 2.3 million clones, approximately 96% seen only once; the top ten take around 0.13%. Sequenced sample: naive CD4+ T cells sorted from blood. Subset in this sample: CD45RA+ positively selected. The receptors come from a man younger than 30 in good health.

The chain joins TRBV20-1 to TRBJ1-2; D unclear. The CDR3 has 11 residues. Per the germline V gene, CDR1 is DFQATT and CDR2 is SNEGSKA (reference sequence). The V end was cut by 5 bases, the J end by 5 bases, with 9 bases between. The CDR3 spells CSARQSYGYTF. CDR3 bases: TGCAGTGCTCGGCAGTCATATGGCTACACCTTC.

The chain has TRBV10-3 and TRBJ1-2; D might be TRBD1 (6 bases). Germline lookup yields CDR1 ENHRY and CDR2 SYGVKD. The CDR3 has 14 residues. V was pared by 6 bases and J by 4 bases, with 15 bases between. CDR3: CAIRGLQGFYGYTF. CDR3 nucleotides: TGTGCCATCAGGGGACTACAGGGCTTCTATGGCTACACCTTC.

CDR3 amino acids: CASSLTGAYEQYF. The CDR3 region has the DNA TGTGCCAGCAGTCTTACAGGGGCCTACGAGCAGTACTTC. J is TRBJ2-7 and V is TRBV9, with TRBD1 matching over 7 bases. Germline CDR1 reads SGDLS; CDR2 reads YYNGEE. The CDR3 totals 13 residues. V dropped 5 bases and J dropped 2; count of bases not matched to a gene: 4.

This chain joins TRBV6-1 and TRBJ1-2; 7 nucleotides match TRBD1. Germline CDR1 MNHNS, CDR2 SASEGT. This CDR3 is 13 amino acids long. V shed 6 bases and J 2 bases; nucleotides not matched to a gene: 3. CDR3 amino acids: CASRKQGNYGYTF. The CDR3 DNA follows: TGTGCCAGCAGGAAACAGGGGAACTATGGCTACACCTTC.

The chain uses TRBV30 and TRBJ1-4, with D maybe TRBD1 (5 bases). V lost 2 bases and J lost 5, with 18 bases in between. The CDR3 sequence is 16 residues long. The germline V gene has CDR1 GTSNPN and CDR2 SVGIG (reference sequence). The CDR3 reads CAWSLLPGLTNEKLFF. DNA of the CDR3: TGTGCCTGGAGTCTACTCCCGGGACTGACCAATGAAAAACTGTTTTTT.

The chain links TRBV5-6 to TRBJ1-6, with a tentative D call TRBD1 (5 bases). With 0 bases removed from V and 6 bases from J, the gap between germline ends came to 10 bases. The CDR3 extends over 15 amino acids. CDR1 and CDR2 (germline): SGHDT, YYEEEE. Here the CDR3 reads CASSLGGLANSPLHF. CDR3 in DNA: TGTGCCAGCAGCTTGGGGGGCCTTGCTAATTCACCCCTCCACTTT.

This chain joins TRBV7-2 and TRBJ2-1; D is ambiguous. The CDR3 is 12 amino acids. CDR1 and CDR2 from the germline V gene are SGHTA and FQGNSA. Trimming shortened V by 5 bases and J by 8 bases, and 10 bases separated the two germline ends. CDR3 coding DNA: TGTGCCAGCAGCAAGGATGGTCATGAGCAGTTCTTC. This codes for CASSKDGHEQFF.